This entry describes one T cell receptor (beta chain). Generated by immunoSEQ multiplex PCR, the TCRdb table keeps only in-frame clones and is missing some. The sample consists of about 21,000 clones, around 86% of them appearing once. The data derive from a study of OX40 agonist ivuxolimab in advanced cancers. This TCR derives from an adult with an advanced solid tumor such as melanoma, head and neck, liver or kidney cancer. The material sequenced was CD4+ or CD8+ T cells sorted from blood, taken in a trial of the OX40 agonist ivuxolimab.

The CDR3 loop is CASSQGIVGGEQYF. DNA of the CDR3: TGTGCCAGCAGCCAGGGGATAGTAGGCGGCGAGCAGTACTTC. The gene calls are TRBV4-2 and TRBJ2-7; no firm D call. CDR1 is LGHNA, CDR2 YNFKEQ, per germline. This CDR3 has 14 amino acids. V lost 3 bases to trimming and J lost 6 bases, with 15 bases between them.